This T cell receptor beta chain was documented in a study of shared clonotypes between healthy human individuals. Whole-study findings and limits: The study generally estimated greater richness for naive than memory subsets. Represented genetic and exposure-history diversity was restricted by having few donors.

Trimming took 3 bases from V and 5 from J, leaving 11 bases between them. The CDR3 length is 14 residues. Germline V gives CDR1 KGHSH, CDR2 LQKENI. TCRdb's table, derived via immunoSEQ multiplex PCR, lists solely in-frame clones and lacks some. The sample shows roughly 2.5 million clones, around 90% of them seen only once. There were no recent acute infections or vaccinations among the donors, who were healthy HIV-negative adults. Both subsets, CD45RA+ naive and CD45RA-negative memory, were split from the CD4+ cells. This clone has just one count. Its antigen is as yet unknown. J is TRBJ2-1 and V is TRBV18; D call uncertain. The receptor comes from a man aged 18 to 29 in good health. Source material: naive CD4+ T cells sorted from blood. Indicated subset: CD45RA+ positively selected. The CDR3 is CASSPEEGNNEQFF. In DNA form, the CDR3 reads TGTGCCAGCTCACCCGAAGAAGGGAACAATGAGCAGTTCTTC.